These T cell receptor beta chains were read from a single sample in a study of blood T cell repertoires in COVID-19. Sequencing was performed with immunoSEQ multiplex PCR; in TCRdb, only in-frame clones are kept and a portion is missing. Of approximately 210,000 clones listed, around 80% are singletons. Sequencing was performed on PBMCs or T cells enriched from blood (not recorded which). These receptors all come from a woman aged 50 to 60 with acute COVID-19. Each CDR3 is given with its conserved first and last residue. The D gene is left open where the match is weak. Clone size, where shown, is once, few, many, or a class for clones that have expanded.

V,D,J,size,CDR3,DNA
TRBV9,TRBD1,TRBJ1-1,.,CASSEGTGGNTEAFF,TGTGCCAGCAGCGAAGGGACAGGGGGGAACACTGAAGCTTTCTTT
TRBV28,TRBD1,TRBJ1-1,.,CASSLRTGGLNTEAFF,TGTGCCAGCAGTCTAAGGACAGGGGGGTTGAACACTGAAGCTTTCTTT
TRBV6-5,TRBD1,TRBJ1-2,few,CASRAGTGGNYGYTF,TGTGCCAGCAGGGCCGGGACAGGGGGTAACTATGGCTACACCTTC
TRBV27,TRBD1,TRBJ1-4,few,CASSTRGPNEKLFF,TGTGCCAGCAGTACCAGGGGGCCTAATGAAAAACTGTTTTTT
TRBV6-5,TRBD1,TRBJ1-6,.,CASSYTGTGDSPLHF,TGTGCCAGCAGTTACACCGGGACAGGGGATTCACCCCTCCACTTT
TRBV19,.,TRBJ1-5,.,CASSNLEGSNQPQHF,TGTGCCAGTAGTAACCTTGAGGGTAGCAATCAGCCCCAGCATTTT
TRBV30,.,TRBJ1-6,.,CAWSVPGNYNSPLHF,TGTGCCTGGAGTGTACCCGGGAACTATAATTCACCCCTCCACTTT
TRBV28,.,TRBJ1-1,.,CASSFGRGSNTEAFF,TGTGCCAGCAGTTTTGGGCGGGGGAGTAACACTGAAGCTTTCTTT
TRBV27,TRBD1,TRBJ1-2,.,CASSTTSTGGVGYTF,TGTGCCAGCAGTACCACCTCAACAGGGGGCGTGGGCTACACCTTC
TRBV19,TRBD1,TRBJ2-1,.,CASSGDRAGGEQFF,TGTGCCAGTAGTGGGGACAGGGCTGGAGGGGAGCAGTTCTTC
TRBV7-6,.,TRBJ1-1,.,CASSLAIYRANTEAFF,TGTGCCAGCAGCTTAGCCATCTACAGGGCGAACACTGAAGCTTTCTTT
TRBV5-1,TRBD1,TRBJ2-1,.,CASRTGDSSYNEQFF,TGCGCCAGCAGGACAGGGGACAGCTCCTACAATGAGCAGTTCTTC
TRBV2,.,TRBJ1-5,.,CASSAQGLSNQPQHF,TGTGCCAGCTCGGCGCAGGGACTGAGCAATCAGCCCCAGCATTTT
TRBV27,TRBD1,TRBJ1-2,few,CASSLSDRQFGYTF,TGTGCCAGCAGTTTATCGGACAGGCAGTTCGGCTACACCTTC
TRBV29-1,TRBD2,TRBJ2-5,.,CSALPSGGAWRETQYF,TGCAGCGCCCTCCCTAGCGGGGGGGCGTGGCGAGAGACCCAGTACTTC
TRBV4-2,.,TRBJ1-2,.,CASSQEGRTAGGYTF,TGTGCCAGCAGCCAAGAGGGCCGGACAGCCGGGGGCTACACCTTC
TRBV12-3/TRBV12-4,.,TRBJ1-2,.,CASSREVGNGYTF,TGTGCCAGCAGTCGGGAGGTGGGGAATGGCTACACCTTC
TRBV29-1,.,TRBJ2-3,.,CSGKRGPGRTDTQYF,TGCAGCGGAAAAAGGGGGCCGGGGAGGACAGATACGCAGTATTTT
TRBV28,TRBD1,TRBJ2-3,.,CASSFPGQGTYTDTQYF,TGTGCCAGCAGTTTCCCGGGACAGGGGACCTACACAGATACGCAGTATTTT
TRBV5-6,TRBD1,TRBJ1-5,few,CASSLGPGQGGMDNQPQHF,TGTGCCAGCAGCTTGGGACCGGGACAGGGTGGAATGGACAATCAGCCCCAGCATTTT
TRBV18,TRBD1,TRBJ2-2,once,CASSPGTGGTGELFF,TGTGCCAGCTCGCCCGGGACAGGGGGCACCGGGGAGCTGTTTTTT
TRBV5-8,.,TRBJ1-2,.,CASSLGLWDNGYTF,TGTGCCAGCAGCTTGGGGCTCTGGGACAATGGCTACACCTTC
TRBV7-9,TRBD1,TRBJ2-1,once,CASSRGDRGTYNEQFF,TGTGCCAGCAGCCGTGGGGACAGGGGGACCTACAATGAGCAGTTCTTC